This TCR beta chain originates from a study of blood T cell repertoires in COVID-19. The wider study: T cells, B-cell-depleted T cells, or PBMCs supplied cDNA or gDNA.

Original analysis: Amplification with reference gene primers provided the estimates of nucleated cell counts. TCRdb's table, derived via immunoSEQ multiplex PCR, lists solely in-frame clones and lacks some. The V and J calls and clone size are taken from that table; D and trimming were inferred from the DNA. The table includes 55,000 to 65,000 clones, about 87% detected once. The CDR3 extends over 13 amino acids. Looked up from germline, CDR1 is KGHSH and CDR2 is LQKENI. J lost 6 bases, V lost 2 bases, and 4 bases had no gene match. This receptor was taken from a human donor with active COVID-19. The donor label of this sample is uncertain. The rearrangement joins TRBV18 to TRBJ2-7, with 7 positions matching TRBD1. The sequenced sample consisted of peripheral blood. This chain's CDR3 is CASSPSQGREQYF. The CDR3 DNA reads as TGTGCCAGCTCACCATCACAGGGGCGCGAGCAGTACTTC.